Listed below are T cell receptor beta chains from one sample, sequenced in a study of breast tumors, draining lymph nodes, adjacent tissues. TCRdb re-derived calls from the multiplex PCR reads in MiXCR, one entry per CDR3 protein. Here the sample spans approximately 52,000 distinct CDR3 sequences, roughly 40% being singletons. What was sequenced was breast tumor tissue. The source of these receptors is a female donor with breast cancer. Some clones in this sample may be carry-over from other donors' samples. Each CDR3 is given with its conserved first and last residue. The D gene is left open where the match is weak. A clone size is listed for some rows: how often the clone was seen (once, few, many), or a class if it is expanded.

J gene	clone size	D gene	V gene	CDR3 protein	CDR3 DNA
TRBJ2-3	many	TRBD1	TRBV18	CASSPGQADTQYF	TGTGCCAGCTCACCGGGACAGGCAGATACGCAGTATTTT
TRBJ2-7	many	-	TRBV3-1	CASSQRAAPYEQYF	TGTGCCAGCTCCCAGCGGGCCGCTCCCTACGAGCAGTACTTC
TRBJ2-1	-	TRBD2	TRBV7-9	CASSSGLAAVGEQFF	TGTGCCAGCAGCTCCGGACTAGCGGCGGTTGGTGAGCAGTTCTTC
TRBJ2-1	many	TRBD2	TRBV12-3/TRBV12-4	CASTPGLAESSYNEQFF	TGTGCCAGCACCCCGGGACTAGCGGAGAGCTCCTACAATGAGCAGTTCTTC
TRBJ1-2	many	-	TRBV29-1	CSVEDRGTSPYGYTF	TGCAGCGTTGAAGATCGAGGGACGTCACCTTATGGCTACACCTTC
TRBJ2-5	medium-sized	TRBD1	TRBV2	CASRWTGQETQYF	TGTGCCAGCAGATGGACAGGGCAAGAGACCCAGTACTTC
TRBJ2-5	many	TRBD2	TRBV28	CASNRPGTRSQETQYF	TGTGCCAGCAATCGCCCCGGGACTAGAAGTCAAGAGACCCAGTACTTC
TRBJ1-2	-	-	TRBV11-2	CASSLDRSYGYTF	TGTGCCAGCAGCTTAGACAGGTCCTATGGCTACACCTTC
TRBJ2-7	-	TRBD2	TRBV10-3	CAIISSWASGSYEQYF	TGTGCCATCATTTCCTCCTGGGCTAGCGGCTCCTACGAGCAGTACTTC
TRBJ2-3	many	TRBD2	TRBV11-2	CASTLTAGGLTDTQYF	TGTGCCAGCACCTTGACAGCGGGAGGCCTCACAGATACGCAGTATTTT
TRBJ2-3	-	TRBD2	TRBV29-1	CSVEGEGNTDTQYF	TGCAGCGTTGAGGGGGAGGGGAACACAGATACGCAGTATTTT
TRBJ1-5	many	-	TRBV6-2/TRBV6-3	CASSYGTLGGNQPQHF	TGTGCCAGCAGTTACGGTACGCTCGGAGGCAATCAGCCCCAGCATTTT
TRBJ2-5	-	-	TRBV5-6	CASSPSRAAQETQYF	TGTGCCAGCAGCCCCAGCAGGGCTGCCCAAGAGACCCAGTACTTC
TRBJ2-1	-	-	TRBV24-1	CATSDSINEQFF	TGTGCCACCAGTGATTCGATCAATGAGCAGTTCTTC
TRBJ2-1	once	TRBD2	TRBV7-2	CAGSAHLAGGTYNEQSF	TGTGCCGGCAGCGCCCATCTAGCGGGAGGGACCTACAATGAGCAGTCCTTC
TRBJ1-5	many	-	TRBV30	CAWSAAGEQPQHF	TGTGCCTGGAGTGCCGCAGGGGAACAGCCCCAGCATTTT
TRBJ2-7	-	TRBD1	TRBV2	CASSTPDRGSYEQYF	TGTGCCAGCAGTACCCCGGACAGGGGCTCCTACGAGCAGTACTTC
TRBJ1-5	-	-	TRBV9	CASSGGSGVTSNQPQHF	TGTGCCAGCAGCGGGGGATCGGGGGTGACTAGCAATCAGCCCCAGCATTTT
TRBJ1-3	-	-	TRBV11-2	CASSLGGVANTIYF	TGTGCCAGCAGCTTAGGTGGGGTTGCAAACACCATATATTTT
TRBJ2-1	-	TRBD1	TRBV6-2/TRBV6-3	CASNQSSFPGGEQFF	TGTGCCAGCAACCAGTCCTCCTTCCCAGGGGGAGAGCAGTTCTTC
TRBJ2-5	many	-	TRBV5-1	CASSLMAIQETQYF	TGCGCCAGCAGCTTGATGGCTATCCAAGAGACCCAGTACTTC
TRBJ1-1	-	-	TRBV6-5	CASSHSGARGTEAFF	TGTGCCAGCAGTCACTCTGGGGCGCGGGGCACTGAAGCTTTCTTT
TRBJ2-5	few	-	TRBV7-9	CASRIRDSWETQYF	TGTGCCAGCAGAATCCGGGACTCTTGGGAGACCCAGTACTTC
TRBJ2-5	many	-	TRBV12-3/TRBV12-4	CASSLQGGTGTQYF	TGTGCCAGCAGTTTACAGGGCGGCACCGGGACCCAGTACTTC
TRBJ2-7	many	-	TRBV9	CASSLGQFNEQYF	TGTGCCAGCAGCCTCGGTCAGTTCAACGAGCAGTACTTC
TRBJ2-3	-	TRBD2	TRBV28	CASSGEQREEFGTDTQYF	TGTGCCAGCTCCGGAGAGCAGCGGGAGGAGTTTGGCACAGATACGCAGTATTTT
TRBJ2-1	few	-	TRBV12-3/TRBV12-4	CASSNSRSPGLGYNEQFF	TGTGCCAGCAGTAACTCCCGATCCCCGGGCCTTGGCTACAATGAGCAGTTCTTC
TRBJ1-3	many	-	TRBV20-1	CSAEGTGNPPYPIYF	TGCAGTGCTGAAGGGACGGGCAATCCCCCTTATCCCATATATTTT
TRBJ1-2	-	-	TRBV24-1	CATSDRRGLDYGYTF	TGTGCCACCAGTGATCGTCGGGGGCTAGACTATGGCTACACCTTC